The 14 T cell receptor beta chains reported below all come from one sample, sequenced in a study of T cells in Graves' hyperthyroidism and ophthalmopathy. Amplification yielded TCR beta CDR3 regions, with RNA transcripts as the source. First-round RT-PCR targeting the TCR CDR3 was performed with the HTBI primer set. TCRdb reanalysed the multiplex PCR reads using MiXCR and keeps one entry per CDR3 protein. The table includes about half a million distinct CDR3 sequences, 20% to 25% detected once. The sequencing input was blood. Receptors originate from a woman aged 70-85 years with Graves' ophthalmopathy.

The rearrangement links TRBV12-3 or TRBV12-4 to TRBJ1-2; tentatively, D is TRBD1 (6 bases). V lost 6 bases and J lost 8, with 16 bases in between. This CDR3 is built from 13 residues. The chain's CDR3 is CASSIQGLRGYTF. CDR3 DNA sequence: TGTGCCAGCAGCATACAGGGTTTGAGGGGCTACACCTTC.

In its sample, this clonotype was seen many times. CDR3 region: CAWSPDGNYGYTF. DNA for the CDR3: TGTGCCTGGAGCCCGGATGGCAACTATGGCTACACCTTC. The V and J genes are TRBV30 and TRBJ1-2; D not certain. The germline V gene encodes CDR1 GTSNPN and CDR2 SVGIG (reference sequence). Trimming shortened V by 3 bases and J by 2 bases, and 10 bases separated the two germline ends. The CDR3 length is 13 residues.

This clonotype has ten or more counts. The chain couples TRBV11-2 to TRBJ2-7; 10 bases are a match to TRBD2. The CDR3 consists of 15 residues. V lost 6 bases to trimming and J lost 3 bases; unmatched junction nucleotides: 8. Germline CDR1 and CDR2: SGHAT and FQNNGV. The DNA of the CDR3 is TGTGCCAGCAGTCTCGGACTAGCGGAGATCTACGAGCAGTACTTC. Translation: CASSLGLAEIYEQYF.

This clonotype turned up a few times. In nucleotides, the CDR3 is TGTGCCAGCAGCCGAATAGCGGGAGCAGGCACCGGGGAGCTGTTTTTT. Protein sequence: CASSRIAGAGTGELFF. V gene TRBV3-1 combines with J gene TRBJ2-2; the match to TRBD2 covers 9 bases. This CDR3 comprises 16 residues. Trimming removed 4 bases from V and 4 bases from J; junction bases left unmatched: 7. Germline-derived CDR1 and CDR2 are LGHDT and YNNKEL (reference sequence). The full variable domain, in which reference TRBV3-1 and TRBJ2-2 provide the parts outside the CDR3, is DTAVSQTPKYLVTQMGNDKSIKCEQNLGHDTMYWYKQDSKKFLKIMFSYNNKELIINETVPNRFSPKSPDKAHLNLHINSLELGDSAVYFCASSRIAGAGTGELFFGEGSRLTVL.

The genes are TRBV5-1 and TRBJ1-2, with TRBD1 identical over 12 bases. Germline CDR1 SGHRS, CDR2 YFSETQ. This CDR3 is built from 14 residues. With V trimmed by 4 bases and J by 7 bases, 5 bases remained unmatched. CDR3 protein: CASSQGQGAGGYTF. The CDR3 DNA is TGCGCCAGCAGCCAGGGACAGGGGGCAGGTGGCTACACCTTC.

The V and J genes are TRBV20-1 and TRBJ2-1; 7 positions match TRBD1. CDR1 is DFQATT, CDR2 SNEGSKA, per germline (reference sequence). The CDR3 is made up of 14 amino acids. J lost 1 base, V lost 3 bases, and 3 bases had no gene match. The CDR3 loop is CSASKGASYNEQFF. The CDR3 DNA follows: TGCAGTGCTAGTAAGGGGGCTTCCTACAATGAGCAGTTCTTC.

In this sample, this clonotype turned up many times. The V call is TRBV12-3 or TRBV12-4, the J call TRBJ1-1; no clear D gene. Deletions cut 3 bases from V and 1 base from J, with 9 bases between. The CDR3 loop spans 14 amino acids. The CDR3: CASSFQAANTEAFF. The CDR3 DNA sequence: TGTGCCAGCAGTTTTCAGGCGGCGAACACTGAAGCTTTCTTT.

V and J are TRBV5-1 and TRBJ1-4, with no clear D. V dropped 0 bases and J dropped 7 bases, with 10 bases sitting between them. The V gene's germline CDR1 is SGHRS and CDR2 YFSETQ. The length of the CDR3 is 14 residues. The DNA of the CDR3 is TGCGCCAGCAGCTTGGCGGTCAGAAGTGAAAAACTGTTTTTT. Translating gives CASSLAVRSEKLFF.

This clonotype was picked up many times. The chain has TRBV6-2 or TRBV6-3 and TRBJ2-3; 8 bases fit TRBD1. CDR1 MNHEY and CDR2 SVGEGT come from the germline V gene. The V gene end was trimmed by 2 bases and the J gene end by 2 bases; junction bases not matched to a gene: 3. The CDR3 is 15 residues long. CDR3 residues: CASSYGTGNTDTQYF. The CDR3 nucleotides are TGTGCCAGCAGTTACGGGACAGGAAACACAGATACGCAGTATTTT.

In its sample, this clonotype was seen many times. This rearrangement joins TRBV3-1 to TRBJ1-2; the match to TRBD1 covers 12 bases. The V gene end was trimmed by 1 base and the J gene end by 5 bases; junction bases not matched to a gene: 2. Germline lookup yields CDR1 LGHDT and CDR2 YNNKEL (reference sequence). The CDR3 sequence is 15 residues long. In DNA form, the CDR3 reads TGTGCCAGCAGCCAAGGGGGACAGGGGGCATATGGCTACACCTTC. Translation: CASSQGGQGAYGYTF.

This clonotype was observed at least ten times. The chain carries TRBV6-1 and TRBJ2-3; 10 bases are a match to TRBD1. The ends lost 6 bases at V and 2 bases at J; junction bases unmatched: 5. The CDR3 has 15 amino acids. The germline gives CDR1 MNHNS, CDR2 SASEGT. This CDR3 is CASRKDRGLTDTQYF. CDR3 nucleotides: TGTGCCAGCAGGAAAGACAGGGGGCTCACAGATACGCAGTATTTT.

The chain uses TRBV12-3 or TRBV12-4 and TRBJ2-2, with TRBD2 identical over 8 bases. The CDR3 loop spans 15 amino acids. Trimming at V came to 7 bases and at J to 6 bases, leaving 10 bases not matched to a gene. CDR3 DNA sequence: TGTGCCAGCACCCCCTCCGGGACTAGTGCCGGGGAGCTGTTTTTT. Protein: CASTPSGTSAGELFF.

Only a few counts were recorded for this clonotype. J is TRBJ2-7 and V is TRBV5-1, with TRBD1 matching 8 bases. The V and J ends lost 0 bases and 5 bases, in that order; junction bases with no gene match: 4. Germline CDR1 reads SGHRS; CDR2 reads YFSETQ. The CDR3 runs 14 residues. The CDR3 DNA is TGCGCCAGCAGCTTGGCCAGGGGGCAAGACGAGCAGTACTTC. Translation gives CASSLARGQDEQYF.

The rearrangement joins TRBV30 to TRBJ2-1, with 11 bases identical to TRBD2. The CDR3 has 14 amino acids. CDR1 and CDR2 from the germline V gene are GTSNPN and SVGIG (reference sequence). V was clipped by 5 bases and J by 7 bases; unmatched bases: 7. CDR3 bases: TGTGCCTGGGGCAGACTAGCGGGAAGGAATGAGCAGTTCTTC. Amino acid sequence: CAWGRLAGRNEQFF.